Here is one T cell receptor beta chain with its context. Its antigen is unidentified. Unique molecular identifiers featured in how the TCRbeta library was prepared. TCRdb reprocessed the PCR reads via MiXCR and lists one record per CDR3 protein. This table has 700,000 to 950,000 distinct CDR3 sequences, approximately 15% appearing once. This sample was included in a study of T-cell reconstitution after alpha-beta-depleted transplantation in children. General study results and limits: Some patients' high day-60 TCRbeta diversity was traced to surviving recipient T cells and thymic progenitors. Alpha-beta T cells present about two months after transplant were reported to originate from several hundred expanded graft clones. T-cell counts and diversity were attributed mostly to newly produced T cells one year after transplant.

Unmatched junction bases numbered 5, after V lost 4 bases and J lost 1 base. The CDR3 totals 15 residues. The rearrangement uses TRBV12-3 or TRBV12-4 and TRBJ2-5; 8 positions match TRBD1. The receptor's source is a male patient younger than 18 who had a stem cell transplant for acute lymphoblastic leukemia, so the T cells may come from the graft donor. Here the sequenced sample was PBMCs, mostly from graft donor cells, taken 360 days after TCRalphabeta/CD19-depleted stem cell transplant. The CDR3: CASSSGQGGQETQYF. CDR3 sequence (DNA): TGTGCCAGCAGTTCAGGACAGGGCGGCCAAGAGACCCAGTACTTC.